These 7 T cell receptor beta chains share one sample of origin, sequenced in a study of technical replicates of blood from a handful of donors. Produced via immunoSEQ multiplex PCR; TCRdb's table is partial and in-frame only. The sample contains 85,000 to 100,000 clones, approximately 95% of which appear only once. Sequences were obtained from T cells isolated from PBMCs. Source of these receptors: a human donor in good health.

The chain joins TRBV7-6 to TRBJ2-3, with 9 nucleotides matching TRBD1. The V and J ends lost 5 bases and 8 bases, in that order; junction bases with no gene match: 8. CDR1 and CDR2 from the germline V gene are SGHVS and FNYEAQ. The CDR3 sequence is 14 residues long. As DNA, the CDR3 is TGTGCCAGCAGCCACGGACAGGGGCCGGTTACGCAGTATTTT. Its protein product is CASSHGQGPVTQYF.

The chain recombines TRBV5-1 with TRBJ2-1, with 7 nucleotides matching TRBD1. Germline V gene data show CDR1 as SGHRS and CDR2 as YFSETQ. V lost 2 bases, J lost 8 bases, and 7 bases stayed unmatched. CDR3 length: 14 residues. CDR3 nucleotides: TGCGCCAGCAGCTTTAGGACAGGTTTGGATGAGCAGTTCTTC. This codes for CASSFRTGLDEQFF.

The sample holds a few counts of this clone. J is TRBJ2-3 and V is TRBV19; D possibly corresponds to TRBD1 (7 bases). The CDR3 is 14 residues long. Trimming took 6 bases from V and 9 from J, leaving 19 bases between them. In germline, CDR1 is LNHDA, CDR2 SQIVND (reference sequence). The CDR3 DNA follows: TGTGCCAGTAGAAGCGAGATCCAGGGGGGAACGCAGTATTTT. Its protein is CASRSEIQGGTQYF. The whole variable domain, remainder taken from reference TRBV19 and TRBJ2-3, is DGGITQSPKYLFRKEGQNVTLSCEQNLNHDAMYWYRQDPGQGLRLIYYSQIVNDFQKGDIAEGYSVSREKKESFPLTVTSAQKNPTAFYLCASRSEIQGGTQYFGPGTRLTVL.

The chain joins TRBV5-1 to TRBJ2-1; 8 bases map to TRBD2. The length of the CDR3 is 15 residues. CDR1 is SGHRS, CDR2 YFSETQ, per germline. With 6 bases clipped from V and 2 bases from J, the junction kept 7 bases outside the gene matches. The CDR3 spells CASIPGGPTYNEQFF. CDR3 nucleotides: TGCGCCAGCATACCGGGAGGGCCGACCTACAATGAGCAGTTCTTC.

The rearrangement uses TRBV10-1 and TRBJ2-7; the match to TRBD2 covers 7 bases. Germline lookup yields CDR1 WNHNN and CDR2 SYGVQD (reference sequence). CDR3 length: 15 amino acids. The trim removed 0 bases at V and 9 bases at J, leaving 11 bases unmatched. CDR3 in amino acids: CASSESKFGGSAQYF. In nucleotides, the CDR3 is TGCGCCAGCAGTGAGTCGAAATTCGGGGGGTCGGCGCAGTACTTC.

This chain links TRBV19 with TRBJ2-5, with 9 bases identical to TRBD2. The germline gives CDR1 LNHDA, CDR2 SQIVND (reference sequence). Losses at the gene ends were 2 bases for V and 1 base for J; bases not matched to a gene: 5. This CDR3 is built from 16 residues. The CDR3 reads CASSILGSGGQETQYF. Written as DNA, the CDR3 is TGTGCCAGTAGTATACTGGGTAGCGGGGGCCAAGAGACCCAGTACTTC.

J is TRBJ1-5 and V is TRBV11-3; 7 positions match TRBD1. CDR3 length equals 18 residues. V lost 4 bases to trimming and J lost 0 bases; unmatched junction nucleotides: 12. From germline, CDR1 is SGHNT and CDR2 YENEEA. The CDR3 spells CASSYRQGGPYSNQPQHF. CDR3 DNA sequence: TGTGCCAGCAGCTACCGACAGGGAGGACCCTATAGCAATCAGCCCCAGCATTTT. The full variable domain, with the rest looked up from reference TRBV11-3 and TRBJ1-5, is EAGVVQSPRYKIIEKKQPVAFWCNPISGHNTLYWYLQNLGQGPELLIRYENEEAVDDSQLPKDRFSAERLKGVDSTLKIQPAELGDSAVYLCASSYRQGGPYSNQPQHFGDGTRLSIL.